The T cell receptor beta chain under discussion was sequenced for a study of Ad26.COV2.S vaccination and SARS-CoV-2 variants. The wider study: Once or twice, 56 days apart, Ad26.COV2.S was delivered intramuscularly.

This clone was found a few times. The CDR3 runs 16 residues. Germline V gene lookup returns CDR1 SEHNR and CDR2 FQNEAQ (reference sequence). V dropped 5 bases and J dropped 2; count of bases not matched to a gene: 8. Treatment reported: roughly 19 received Ad26.COV2.S at low or high dose, single or two shots; roughly 5 received placebo; per-sample allocation not given. Sample collection was performed on day 63 after the first vaccine or placebo injection. The donor was a Boston adult aged 18-55 years. Expression of Wuhan-strain SARS-CoV-2 spike came from the Ad26 vector that formed the vaccine. Measured with immunoSEQ multiplex PCR; TCRdb has only the in-frame clones, and not every one. The data show roughly 700,000 clones, roughly nine tenths seen once.

The V call is TRBV7-9, the J call TRBJ2-3, with 9 bases matching TRBD1. The origin of this receptor is a person aged 18-65 years who received the Ad26.COV2.S COVID-19 vaccine or a placebo. The sample was peripheral blood, taken in a trial of Ad26.COV2.S vaccine versus placebo. CDR3 region: CASSGRTGVATDTQYF. CDR3 coding DNA: TGTGCCAGCAGCGGGAGGACAGGGGTAGCCACAGATACGCAGTATTTT.